The 9 T cell receptor beta chains in this list originate from one sample, sequenced in a study of T-cell memory formation after mild COVID-19. TCRdb independently ran MiXCR on the 5' RACE reads; one entry per CDR3 protein. The profile covers roughly 560,000 distinct CDR3 sequences, with roughly 22% appearing a single time and around 13% taken by the ten largest. Input material: PBMCs or a T cell subset sorted from them (not recorded which). The source of these receptors is an adult woman who had mild COVID-19 (a few samples of this study predate the infection). Cell type and time point are not known.

This clonotype has only a few counts. The chain is built from TRBV25-1 and TRBJ1-2; D unresolved. With 0 bases removed from V and 8 bases from J, the gap between germline ends came to 4 bases. The length of the CDR3 is 11 residues. The germline CDR1 and CDR2 sequences are MGHDK and SYGVNS. CDR3 DNA: TGTGCCAGCAGTGAATACACGGGCTACACCTTC. This sequence encodes CASSEYTGYTF.

In this sample, this clonotype turned up a few times. The genes are TRBV4-1 and TRBJ2-1; TRBD1 matches 7 bases. Germline V gene sequence: CDR1 MGHRA, CDR2 YSYEKL. The CDR3 is 15 amino acids. V shed 0 bases and J 13 bases; nucleotides not matched to a gene: 12. The CDR3: CASSQDPGIRDSQFF. CDR3 DNA sequence: TGCGCCAGCAGCCAAGATCCCGGGATTCGGGACAGCCAGTTCTTC.

The rearrangement links TRBV28 to TRBJ2-5; D tentatively reads TRBD1 or TRBD2 (6 bases each). Germline V lookup: CDR1 MDHEN, CDR2 SYDVKM. Deletions cut 5 bases from V and 2 bases from J, with 12 bases between. The CDR3 is 14 residues long. CDR3 sequence reads: CASSGGGQQETQYF. In nucleotides, the CDR3 is TGTGCCAGCAGTGGAGGGGGGCAGCAAGAGACCCAGTACTTC.

This clonotype was observed once. J is TRBJ2-3 and V is TRBV7-3, with 8 bases lining up with TRBD2. The CDR3 has 17 amino acids. The ends lost 1 base at V and 3 bases at J; junction bases unmatched: 9. Per the germline V gene, CDR1 is SGHTA and CDR2 is FQGTGA. DNA of the CDR3: TGTGCCAGCAGCTTAAGGCGGGGGGCCGGCAGGACAGATACGCAGTATTTT. Protein sequence: CASSLRRGAGRTDTQYF.

This clonotype appeared a few times. The chain employs TRBV7-9 and TRBJ2-7, with 14 nucleotides matching TRBD2. The ends lost 4 bases at V and 2 bases at J; junction bases unmatched: 7. Germline V gene lookup returns CDR1 SEHNR and CDR2 FQNEAQ (reference sequence). The CDR3 is 17 residues long. In nucleotides, the CDR3 is TGTGCCAGCAGCTCAAGGACTAGCGGGAGGTCCGCCTACGAGCAGTACTTC. This sequence encodes CASSSRTSGRSAYEQYF.

The chain recombines TRBV24-1 with TRBJ2-3, with D uncertain. The CDR3 runs to 18 residues. Germline V gene sequence: CDR1 KGHDR, CDR2 SFDVKD. V lost 4 bases and J lost 2, with 21 bases in between. CDR3 residues: CATSDLGRLGADTDTQYF. CDR3 bases: TGTGCCACCAGTGACTTAGGCCGACTGGGCGCCGACACAGATACGCAGTATTTT.

The chain uses TRBV6-1 and TRBJ2-7, with D possibly TRBD2 on 5 matching bases. The V gene's germline CDR1 is MNHNS and CDR2 SASEGT. The V gene lost 3 bases and the J gene lost 0 bases, with 9 bases spanning the gap. The CDR3 totals 14 residues. The CDR3 DNA follows: TGTGCCAGCAGTGACGGAGACTACTCCTACGAGCAGTACTTC. It yields the protein CASSDGDYSYEQYF.

The chain has TRBV7-2 and TRBJ2-2; 9 positions match TRBD2. Germline CDR1 is SGHTA and CDR2 is FQGNSA. There are 16 residues in the CDR3. V lost 2 bases, J lost 4 bases, and 5 bases stayed unmatched. The CDR3 loop is CASSLRREGRTGELFF. The CDR3 DNA follows: TGTGCCAGCAGCTTAAGGCGGGAGGGCCGCACCGGGGAGCTGTTTTTT.

The V and J genes are TRBV24-1 and TRBJ1-1, with D unclear. The V end was cut by 1 base, the J end by 0 bases, with 14 bases between. Germline-derived CDR1 and CDR2 are KGHDR and SFDVKD. The CDR3 has 17 residues. The DNA for the CDR3 is TGTGCCACCAGTGATTTATCTCATTGGACGATGAACACTGAAGCTTTCTTT. Its protein is CATSDLSHWTMNTEAFF.